These T cell receptor beta chains were read from a single sample in a study of T cell changes during pregnancy in multiple sclerosis. Generated by immunoSEQ multiplex PCR, the TCRdb table keeps only in-frame clones and is missing some. The data hold about 11,000 clones, with 90% to 95% observed a single time. Material: CD4+ T cells from peripheral blood mononuclear cells, obtained before pregnancy. All receptors derive from a female donor with multiple sclerosis, enrolled in a pregnancy study. Each CDR3 is given with its conserved first and last residue. D genes are given only for firm matches. Clone size is not always given. Where it is, it says once, few, many or a class for expanded clones.

clone size	V gene	J gene	D gene	CDR3 DNA	CDR3 protein
-	TRBV5-1	TRBJ2-5	-	TGCGCCAGCAGCCGGGTCGGGACACCCCAAGAGACCCAGTACTTC	CASSRVGTPQETQYF
-	TRBV5-1	TRBJ2-3	TRBD1	TGCGCCGGAAGACAGGGATATAGCACAGATACGCAGTATTTT	CAGRQGYSTDTQYF
-	TRBV12-1	TRBJ1-5	-	TGTGCCAGCAGCTTTGCGCATCGGACAGGGAGGCCTCAGCCCCAGCATTTT	CASSFAHRTGRPQPQHF
-	TRBV5-4	TRBJ2-7	-	TGTGCCAGCAGCTTACTGGACAGTTACGAGCAGTACTTC	CASSLLDSYEQYF
once	TRBV27	TRBJ2-3	TRBD2	TGTGCCAGCAGTTTGCGGGGGGGCCTACATACGCAGTATTTT	CASSLRGGLHTQYF
-	TRBV9	TRBJ2-2	TRBD1	TGTGCCAGCAGCGTAGAAGTCAGGGGGACCGGGGAGCTGTTTTTT	CASSVEVRGTGELFF
-	TRBV6-5	TRBJ2-7	-	TGTGCCAGCAGTTATCAGATCGGGACACCTTCCGAGCAGTACTTC	CASSYQIGTPSEQYF
-	TRBV7-8	TRBJ1-4	-	TGTGCCAGCACCTCCCTAGCGGGCGCGGTTGCAACTAATGAAAAACTGTTTTTT	CASTSLAGAVATNEKLFF
-	TRBV5-1	TRBJ2-2	TRBD2	TGCGCCAGCAGCTTGGAGCTAGCGGGGGCCCTGAACACCGGGGAGCTGTTTTTT	CASSLELAGALNTGELFF
-	TRBV9	TRBJ2-3	-	TGTGCCAGCAGCGTAGAAGGGGCCCACACAGATACGCAGTATTTT	CASSVEGAHTDTQYF
-	TRBV5-1	TRBJ1-3	-	TGCGCCAGCAGCTTGGCCCGCTCTGGAAACACCATATATTTT	CASSLARSGNTIYF